This T cell receptor (beta chain) was documented in a study of PD-L1 blockade in urothelial cancer. Germline V gives CDR1 SGHRS, CDR2 YFSETQ. The CDR3 loop spans 14 amino acids. With 6 bases clipped from V and 7 bases from J, the junction kept 5 bases outside the gene matches. Only in-frame clones appear in the TCRdb table, and some are missing; sequencing was by immunoSEQ multiplex PCR. The sample records about 110,000 clones, under 85% being singletons. The TCR originated in a man over 45 with urothelial cancer. This specimen consisted of PBMCs, obtained around atezolizumab (anti-PD-L1) treatment. This sequence joins TRBV5-1 and TRBJ1-6; 9 bases match TRBD1. Here the CDR3 reads CASTPGTGNSPLHF. The DNA of the CDR3 is TGCGCCAGCACCCCCGGGACAGGGAATTCACCCCTCCACTTT.